The 27 T cell receptor beta chains presented below share a single source sample, sequenced in a study of blood T cell repertoires in COVID-19. Assay used: immunoSEQ multiplex PCR; TCRdb lists only in-frame clones, some missing. Among tens of thousands of clones listed, around 76% were seen once. What was sequenced was peripheral blood. The receptors were gathered from a human donor in a cohort sampled during active COVID-19.

The J gene is TRBJ2-1, the V gene TRBV19; D is perhaps TRBD2 (6 bases). The germline V and J ends were trimmed by 7 bases and 4 bases, with 11 bases remaining between them. CDR1 LNHDA and CDR2 SQIVND come from the germline V gene (reference sequence). The CDR3 length is 13 residues. In nucleotides, the CDR3 is TGTGCCAGTATTGGGAGGAAGTACAATGAGCAGTTCTTC. This translates into CASIGRKYNEQFF.

This clone was counted a few times. This chain connects TRBV7-8 to TRBJ1-4; weak D call: TRBD1 (5 bases). V gave up 6 bases and J gave up 0 bases, with 20 bases separating them. The CDR3 totals 18 residues. CDR1 SGHVS and CDR2 FQNEAQ come from the germline V gene. The CDR3 protein is CASSHPGPGPATNEKLFF. CDR3 nucleotide sequence: TGTGCCAGCAGTCATCCGGGCCCAGGGCCCGCAACTAATGAAAAACTGTTTTTT. The full variable domain, rest sourced from reference TRBV7-8 and TRBJ1-4, is GAGVSQSPRYKVAKRGQDVALRCDPISGHVSLFWYQQALGQGPEFLTYFQNEAQLDKSGLPSDRFFAERPEGSVSTLKIQRTQQEDSAVYLCASSHPGPGPATNEKLFFGSGTQLSVL.

The chain recombines TRBV2 with TRBJ2-7; 10 bases agree with TRBD1. V lost 1 base to trimming and J lost 3 bases; unmatched junction nucleotides: 3. The V gene's germline CDR1 is SNHLY and CDR2 FYNNEI. The CDR3 spans 15 residues. CDR3 in amino acids: CASSEGGQGFYEQYF. DNA for the CDR3: TGTGCCAGCAGTGAAGGGGGACAGGGGTTCTACGAGCAGTACTTC.

The V gene is TRBV7-2, the J gene TRBJ1-2; D remains unclear. From germline, CDR1 is SGHTA and CDR2 FQGNSA. The CDR3 spans 13 residues. The V end was cut by 1 base, the J end by 4 bases, with 7 bases between. Here the CDR3 DNA reads TGTGCCAGCAGCTTAGGGGCAGGCTATGGCTACACCTTC. This sequence encodes CASSLGAGYGYTF.

The gene calls are TRBV27 and TRBJ2-2, with 8 positions matching TRBD1. V lost 6 bases and J lost 8; bases outside the gene matches: 11. Germline CDR1 reads MNHEY; CDR2 reads SMNVEV (reference sequence). The CDR3 runs 15 residues. CDR3 in amino acids: CASSPLDRVAGELFF. CDR3 DNA sequence: TGTGCCAGCAGCCCCCTGGACAGGGTGGCAGGGGAGCTGTTTTTT.

About this clone itself: This CDR3 is also generated by other DNA sequences in the sample. This sequence joins TRBV5-1 and TRBJ1-1; D is unclear. V lost 1 base and J lost 5, with 6 bases in between. Germline CDR1 is SGHRS and CDR2 is YFSETQ. This CDR3 contains 12 residues. CDR3 DNA: TGCGCCAGCAGCTTGCCCAGTACTGAAGCTTTCTTT. It translates to CASSLPSTEAFF.

The V call is TRBV24-1, the J call TRBJ2-2, with TRBD2 matching over 11 bases. This CDR3 is built from 17 residues. Trimming cost V 3 bases and J 7 bases; bases outside gene matches: 9. The V gene's germline CDR1 is KGHDR and CDR2 SFDVKD. CDR3: CATSDPTSGSDIGELFF. In nucleotides, the CDR3 is TGTGCCACCAGTGATCCAACTAGCGGGAGTGATATCGGGGAGCTGTTTTTT.

The chain combines TRBV24-1 with TRBJ2-1, with D tentatively TRBD1 (6 bases). From germline, CDR1 is KGHDR and CDR2 SFDVKD. This CDR3 has 15 residues. The germline V and J ends were trimmed by 4 bases and 5 bases, with 14 bases remaining between them. The CDR3 region is CATSESSGTNNEQFF. CDR3 nucleotide sequence: TGTGCCACCAGTGAATCCTCGGGGACAAACAATGAGCAGTTCTTC.

The chain links TRBV27 to TRBJ1-5; D is unresolved. Germline CDR1 and CDR2: MNHEY and SMNVEV (reference sequence). Trimming shortened V by 6 bases and J by 2 bases, and 11 bases separated the two germline ends. The CDR3 has 14 residues. CDR3 residues: CASRTGRGNQPQHF. The CDR3 DNA sequence: TGTGCCAGCAGGACGGGGAGAGGCAATCAGCCCCAGCATTTT.

The table lists this clone with a count of one. J is TRBJ1-1 and V is TRBV2; maybe TRBD1 (5 bases). Trimming cost V 6 bases and J 3 bases, with 14 bases left between them. Germline assignment: CDR1 SNHLY and CDR2 FYNNEI. The CDR3 consists of 14 residues. The CDR3 DNA reads as TGTGCCAGCAGGAGGGGACTGGGAGACACTGAAGCTTTCTTT. Translated, it gives CASRRGLGDTEAFF. Full variable domain (remainder filled in from reference TRBV2 and TRBJ1-1): EPEVTQTPSHQVTQMGQEVILRCVPISNHLYFYWYRQILGQKVEFLVSFYNNEISEKSEIFDDQFSVERPDGSNFTLKIRSTKLEDSAMYFCASRRGLGDTEAFFGQGTRLTVV.

This sequence joins TRBV18 and TRBJ2-1, with D perhaps TRBD1 (5 bases). Trimming shortened V by 4 bases and J by 5 bases, and 24 bases separated the two germline ends. Looked up from germline, CDR1 is KGHSH and CDR2 is LQKENI. The CDR3 contains 18 residues. The CDR3 sequence: CASSLLVDSQRDHNEQFF. In nucleotides, the CDR3 is TGTGCCAGCTCACTACTCGTCGACAGTCAACGAGATCACAATGAGCAGTTCTTC.

This clone showed up just a few times. This rearrangement joins TRBV3-1 (or the pseudogene TRBV3-2) to TRBJ2-7; 7 bases map to TRBD1. With 4 bases clipped from V and 0 bases from J, the junction kept 6 bases outside the gene matches. Germline values: CDR1 LGHDT, CDR2 YNNKEL (reference sequence). This CDR3 comprises 15 residues. CDR3 protein: CASSPRDRISYEQYF. CDR3 DNA: TGTGCCAGCAGCCCTAGGGACAGAATCTCCTACGAGCAGTACTTC.

This chain connects TRBV7-9 to TRBJ1-6; 8 nucleotides line up with TRBD1. The V segment lost 7 bases and the J segment 7 bases; nucleotides outside the gene matches: 9. This CDR3 comprises 15 residues. Per germline, CDR1 SEHNR and CDR2 FQNEAQ (reference sequence). The CDR3 region is CASTPAGGGNSPLHF. The CDR3 DNA is TGTGCCAGCACCCCCGCAGGGGGCGGCAATTCACCCCTCCACTTT.

In its sample, this clone was seen once. The chain is built from TRBV7-2 and TRBJ1-2; 8 bases match TRBD1. The V gene's germline CDR1 is SGHTA and CDR2 FQGNSA. The CDR3 has 17 amino acids. V lost 5 bases and J lost 4; bases outside the gene matches: 15. The CDR3 reads CASSANSPGQAAYGYTF. Written as DNA, the CDR3 is TGTGCCAGCAGCGCAAATTCTCCGGGACAGGCAGCCTATGGCTACACCTTC. Full variable domain (rest looked up from reference TRBV7-2 and TRBJ1-2): GAGVSQSPSNKVTEKGKDVELRCDPISGHTALYWYRQSLGQGLEFLIYFQGNSAPDKSGLPSDRFSAERTGGSVSTLTIQRTQQEDSAVYLCASSANSPGQAAYGYTFGSGTRLTVV.

The chain has TRBV29-1 and TRBJ1-1; no definite D call. Deletions cut 7 bases from V and 1 base from J, with 13 bases between. The length of the CDR3 is 13 residues. The germline V gene has CDR1 SQVTM and CDR2 ANQGSEA. The CDR3 sequence: CSAVPGWNTEAFF. In nucleotides, the CDR3 is TGCAGCGCTGTGCCGGGTTGGAACACTGAAGCTTTCTTT.

This chain links TRBV9 with TRBJ2-5, with TRBD2 matching 8 bases. The V gene's germline CDR1 is SGDLS and CDR2 YYNGEE. V trimming: 2 bases; J trimming: 3 bases; junction bases outside the gene matches: 3. The CDR3 sequence is 14 residues long. The CDR3 region is CASSVFSGEETQYF. The CDR3 region has the DNA TGTGCCAGCAGCGTCTTTAGCGGGGAAGAGACCCAGTACTTC.

The V and J genes are TRBV9 and TRBJ2-4; 10 bases line up with TRBD2. Losses at the gene ends were 0 bases for V and 8 bases for J; bases not matched to a gene: 11. Germline V gene sequence: CDR1 SGDLS, CDR2 YYNGEE. The CDR3 runs to 17 residues. The CDR3 spells CASSVGGLAGAADIQYF. CDR3 DNA sequence: TGTGCCAGCAGCGTAGGAGGGCTAGCGGGAGCGGCGGACATTCAGTACTTC.

V and J are TRBV7-2 and TRBJ2-1, with 16 bases matching TRBD2. The CDR3 spans 18 residues. Germline V gene sequence: CDR1 SGHTA, CDR2 FQGNSA. V dropped 5 bases and J dropped 2; count of bases not matched to a gene: 6. Written as DNA, the CDR3 is TGTGCCAGCAGCCTGGGACTAGCGGGGGGGCGGACCTACAATGAGCAGTTCTTC. It is translated as CASSLGLAGGRTYNEQFF.

Note on this clone: Other DNA variants within this sample encode the same CDR3. CDR3 loop: CASSLAGNQPQHF. The CDR3 DNA reads TGTGCCAGCAGTTTGGCGGGGAATCAGCCCCAGCATTTT. This chain uses TRBV28 with TRBJ1-5; D uncertain. This CDR3 spans 13 amino acids. Trimming left V 3 bases short and J 4 bases short, with 7 bases between. The germline gives CDR1 MDHEN, CDR2 SYDVKM.

The chain couples TRBV4-2 to TRBJ2-5; D is possibly TRBD2 (6 bases). V was cut by 0 bases and J by 2 bases, with 10 bases left in between. Germline CDR1 is LGHNA and CDR2 is YNFKEQ. The CDR3 has 15 amino acids. Here the CDR3 DNA reads TGTGCCAGCAGCCAAGATCCGGGGGTACAAGAGACCCAGTACTTC. It yields the protein CASSQDPGVQETQYF.

This chain connects TRBV11-3 to TRBJ2-3, with D perhaps TRBD2 (6 bases). The germline V gene encodes CDR1 SGHNT and CDR2 YENEEA. This CDR3 has 17 amino acids. V shed 3 bases and J shed 1 base, with 17 bases lying between them. Here the CDR3 DNA reads TGTGCCAGCAGCTTGAGGGACTTCGCCCTCGGCACAGATACGCAGTATTTT. Residues: CASSLRDFALGTDTQYF.

The rearrangement links TRBV7-3 to TRBJ1-2; 7 bases agree with TRBD1. Germline-derived CDR1 and CDR2 are SGHTA and FQGTGA. J lost 4 bases, V lost 4 bases, and 12 bases had no gene match. The CDR3 sequence is 16 residues long. The CDR3 reads CASSSQDGTDFYGYTF. In DNA, the CDR3 is TGTGCCAGCAGCTCTCAGGATGGGACAGACTTCTATGGCTACACCTTC. Combining the CDR3 with reference TRBV7-3 and TRBJ1-2 gives the whole variable domain GAGVSQTPSNKVTEKGKYVELRCDPISGHTALYWYRQSLGQGPEFLIYFQGTGAADDSGLPNDRFFAVRPEGSVSTLKIQRTERGDSAVYLCASSSQDGTDFYGYTFGSGTRLTVV.

This clone was counted a few times. The chain recombines TRBV6-5 with TRBJ2-1; 7 nucleotides line up with TRBD2. J gave up 7 bases and V 6 bases, and 3 bases lay outside the gene matches. Per the germline V gene, CDR1 is MNHEY and CDR2 is SVGAGI. This CDR3 is 12 amino acids long. The CDR3 DNA sequence: TGTGCCAGCAGACTCGGGGGGAATGAGCAGTTCTTC. It yields the protein CASRLGGNEQFF.

The rearrangement uses TRBV12-3 or TRBV12-4 and TRBJ1-1; the D gene is possibly TRBD1 (5 bases). V was pared by 6 bases and J by 5 bases, with 13 bases between. This CDR3 spans 13 amino acids. The CDR3 protein is CASRQTDSTEAFF. DNA for the CDR3: TGTGCCAGCAGACAGACAGACAGTACTGAAGCTTTCTTT.

The chain has TRBV7-9 and TRBJ1-1, with 8 bases identical to TRBD1. The CDR3 totals 14 residues. Germline V gene sequence: CDR1 SEHNR, CDR2 FQNEAQ (reference sequence). The trim removed 2 bases at V and 6 bases at J, leaving 5 bases unmatched. CDR3 sequence: CASSLQGAVAEAFF. DNA for the CDR3: TGTGCCAGCAGCTTACAGGGGGCGGTGGCTGAAGCTTTCTTT.

The table lists this clone with a count of one. This sequence joins TRBV27 and TRBJ1-1; D not resolved. Germline CDR1 and CDR2: MNHEY and SMNVEV (reference sequence). V lost 1 base and J 5 bases, leaving 14 bases between the germline ends. There are 15 residues in the CDR3. CDR3 in DNA: TGTGCCAGCAGTTTATTAAACTCCTTCGGGACTGAAGCTTTCTTT. Protein sequence: CASSLLNSFGTEAFF.

The table lists this clone with a few counts. This sequence joins TRBV5-1 and TRBJ2-1; D possibly corresponds to TRBD2 (6 bases). The germline CDR1 and CDR2 sequences are SGHRS and YFSETQ. This CDR3 contains 15 residues. Trimming removed 4 bases from V and 0 bases from J, with 11 bases in between. The CDR3 here is CASSGGLSSYNEQFF. The CDR3 DNA follows: TGCGCCAGCAGCGGGGGACTTAGCTCCTACAATGAGCAGTTCTTC.